The entry below gives a single T cell receptor (beta chain) sequence along with its context. This clonotype has a handful of counts. It has no known antigen specificity. No per-base quality is available; no much larger clone lies one base away. Ficoll-Paque density gradient centrifugation was used to isolate PBMCs. The listed sequencing device is Illumina NovaSeq 6000. TCRalpha and TCRbeta cDNA libraries were built by 5'RACE with constant-segment primers, adding sample barcodes and unique molecular identifiers. Trizol reagent was used to extract RNA from every sample. Libraries were amplified in two PCR steps, with a second sample barcode and Illumina TruSeq adapters added in the second step. Sequencing of the libraries was done on an Illumina NovaSeq, producing 2 x 150 bp paired-end reads. In the original analysis: The reads were demultiplexed and collapsed into UMI-guided consensus sequences using migec v1.2.7. Using mixcr v2.1.11, UMI consensuses were aligned to TRA and TRB V and J templates and then assembled into clonotypes. A clonotype was counted as expanded or contracted only if both edgeR and NoisET called the change significant, with noise models trained on biological replicates. edgeR calls used a false discovery rate-adjusted p below 0.01 and a log2 fold-change threshold of 1. As an exploratory analysis of dynamics, PCA with hierarchical clustering was applied to max-normalized trajectories of the 1000 most abundant clonotypes. Separately sequenced CD4+ and CD8+ repertoires were used to assign a CD4 or CD8 phenotype to each responding clone. TCRdb reprocessing: public reads trimmed at Q25 with fastp, clones called with MiXCR, in-frame beta chains kept. Each entry is one CDR3 protein sequence, shown with its most common DNA and genes. The V and J calls and clone size come from TCRdb's table, not from the authors' own analysis. The sample has approximately 260,000 distinct CDR3 sequences on record, roughly 16% of them singletons. The top ten hold approximately 23% of the sample.

This sample stems from a study of T-cell memory formation after mild COVID-19 (TCRdb year 2021). Concerning the study at large: Most TCR sequence clusters were specific to one of the two donors. In a couple of donors, T-cell clones that expanded and contracted after mild COVID-19 were followed by sequencing TCRalpha and TCRbeta repertoires longitudinally. The cohort comprised two young, previously healthy adult volunteers, one female and one male.

The investigation overall reported the following: Contracting CD4+ clones were located mainly in the CM and EM memory subsets, whereas CD8+ clones were found to be enriched in EMRA. SARS-CoV-2 specificity of the second-wave clones peaking on day 37 was not confirmed. Only two mild cases were covered in the study, and larger cohorts including severe cases with pre-infection samples were considered necessary. The detection of some responding clones in pre-infection memory suggests that pre-existing cross-reactive memory T cells joined the SARS-CoV-2 response. Clones that contracted from day 15 to 85 showed balanced CD4/CD8 phenotypes, whereas a second wave of clones that expanded from day 15 to 37 leaned towards CD4+.

The sequence derives from a man younger than 35 who had mild COVID-19 (a few samples of this study predate the infection). The sample titles of this study are shuffled in the database, so cell type and time point are left out; the donor was told from shared clones. The sequenced material came from PBMCs or a T cell subset sorted from them (not recorded which).

The CDR3 region has the sequence CASSPTSSVLVEQFF. The sequenced DNA is TGTGCCAGCAGCCCGACTAGTTCCGTACTTGTTGAGCAGTTCTTC. The chain is made from TRBV4-2 and TRBJ2-1, with a tentative D gene TRBD2 over 6 matching bases. V is cut by 4 bases and J by 9 bases, and the space between the germline ends is 19 bases. The cysteine opens and the phenylalanine closes a CDR3 of 15 amino acids. Of all the DNA, just the CDR3 is kept, 45 bases in frame from base 1. The germline V gene yields LGHNA for CDR1 and YNFKEQ for CDR2.